The 15 T cell receptor beta chains presented below share a single source sample, sequenced in a study of T cell responses to AZD1222 COVID-19 vaccine. Only in-frame clones appear in the TCRdb table, and some are missing; sequencing was by immunoSEQ multiplex PCR. This table holds about 75,000 clones, roughly 84% found once. The material sequenced was peripheral blood, taken 28 days after the second AZD1222 dose. All receptors derive from an adult who received the AZD1222 COVID-19 vaccine.

The chain recombines TRBV29-1 with TRBJ1-2; D unclear. The CDR3 is 12 residues long. Trimming left V 4 bases short and J 3 bases short, with 9 bases between. Germline V CDR1 and CDR2: SQVTM, ANQGSEA. The CDR3 bases are TGCAGCGTTGGGCAGAGAGACTATGGCTACACCTTC. As protein: CSVGQRDYGYTF.

The V and J genes are TRBV12-3 or TRBV12-4 and TRBJ1-1; maybe TRBD1 (5 bases). CDR3 size: 13 residues. The ends were cut back, 6 bases at V and 1 base at J, with 9 bases in the middle. As DNA, the CDR3 is TGTGCCAGCAGCGTTGGACAGAACACTGAAGCTTTCTTT. Protein sequence: CASSVGQNTEAFF.

The J gene is TRBJ1-1, the V gene TRBV5-5; a weak D match, TRBD1 (5 bases). CDR1 and CDR2 (germline): SGHKS, YYEKEE (reference sequence). V shed 3 bases and J shed 5 bases, with 11 bases lying between them. The CDR3 is 13 amino acids. The CDR3 bases are TGTGCCAGCAGCTCCACCCGGGGGACTGAAGCTTTCTTT. The encoded protein is CASSSTRGTEAFF.

The rearrangement links TRBV7-9 to TRBJ1-2; 10 bases agree with TRBD1. Unmatched junction bases numbered 7, after V lost 0 bases and J lost 6 bases. The CDR3 sequence is 16 residues long. Germline V CDR1 and CDR2: SEHNR, FQNEAQ (reference sequence). CDR3 protein: CASSLADRQGANGYTF. CDR3 DNA: TGTGCCAGCAGCTTAGCCGACAGACAGGGGGCTAATGGCTACACCTTC. Variable domain in full (rest from reference TRBV7-9 and TRBJ1-2): DTGVSQNPRHKITKRGQNVTFRCDPISEHNRLYWYRQTLGQGPEFLTYFQNEAQLEKSRLLSDRFSAERPKGSFSTLEIQRTEQGDSAMYLCASSLADRQGANGYTFGSGTRLTVV.

The rearrangement joins TRBV5-4 to TRBJ2-7, with 8 nucleotides matching TRBD1. The CDR3 covers 14 residues. The J segment lost 7 bases and the V segment lost 4 bases, leaving 10 bases of the junction unmatched. Germline V gene lookup returns CDR1 SGHNT and CDR2 YYREEE (reference sequence). In DNA, the CDR3 is TGTGCCAGCAGCCTGGACAGGGAACTATCAGAGCAGTACTTC. Translated: CASSLDRELSEQYF.

This sequence joins TRBV5-4 and TRBJ2-2; D is undetermined. Trimming pared 2 bases from V and 3 bases from J, leaving 14 bases between. Germline values: CDR1 SGHNT, CDR2 YYREEE (reference sequence). The CDR3 has 16 residues. The CDR3 loop reads CASSLTHFWDTGELFF. The CDR3, as DNA: TGTGCCAGCAGCTTAACACACTTTTGGGACACCGGGGAGCTGTTTTTT.

The rearrangement joins TRBV3-1 (or the pseudogene TRBV3-2) to TRBJ1-1; TRBD1 might be the D (5 bases). Trimming took 7 bases from V and 2 from J, leaving 11 bases between them. CDR1 and CDR2 from the germline V gene are LGHDT and YNNKEL (reference sequence). The CDR3 is 13 residues long. The CDR3 region is CASTLRGNTEAFF. The DNA for the CDR3 is TGTGCCAGCACCCTGAGGGGAAACACTGAAGCTTTCTTT.

The chain joins TRBV7-2 to TRBJ1-5; D is possibly TRBD1 (5 bases). The germline V and J ends were trimmed by 1 base and 1 base, with 8 bases remaining between them. This CDR3 region has 15 residues. CDR1 is SGHTA and CDR2 is FQGNSA in the germline V gene. The CDR3 nucleotides are TGTGCCAGCAGCTTAGAAGGGGTAAGCAATCAGCCCCAGCATTTT. The encoded protein is CASSLEGVSNQPQHF.

The chain has TRBV2 and TRBJ1-2, with D possibly being TRBD1 (5 bases). CDR3 length: 15 amino acids. Germline CDR1 SNHLY, CDR2 FYNNEI. Trimming removed 6 bases at V and 0 bases at J, with 14 bases between. The CDR3 DNA reads as TGTGCCAGCAGCAACCTCGGGACGGCTAACTATGGCTACACCTTC. Amino acid sequence: CASSNLGTANYGYTF.

This chain links TRBV30 with TRBJ2-1, with D maybe TRBD1 (6 bases). Looked up from germline, CDR1 is GTSNPN and CDR2 is SVGIG (reference sequence). The germline V and J ends were trimmed by 5 bases and 7 bases, with 9 bases remaining between them. The CDR3 contains 11 residues. Here the CDR3 DNA reads TGTGCCTGGCAACAGGGAAATGAGCAGTTCTTC. Its translation: CAWQQGNEQFF.

The chain's CDR3 is CASSPLVAGNTIYF. CDR3 bases: TGTGCCAGCAGCCCCCTAGTAGCTGGAAACACCATATATTTT. The V call is TRBV3-1 (or the pseudogene TRBV3-2), the J call TRBJ1-3, with D unresolved. Trimming took 4 bases from V and 2 from J, leaving 9 bases between them. The CDR3 covers 14 residues. Germline CDR1 reads LGHDT; CDR2 reads YNNKEL (reference sequence).

V is TRBV29-1 and J is TRBJ1-1; D is undetermined. Germline V CDR1 and CDR2: SQVTM, ANQGSEA. V was trimmed by 3 bases and J by 5 bases, leaving 10 bases between them. The CDR3 is made up of 12 amino acids. The DNA of the CDR3 is TGCAGCGTTGAGGGAGGTGGGACTGAAGCTTTCTTT. Translation gives CSVEGGGTEAFF.

The V and J genes are TRBV7-9 and TRBJ2-7; D is uncertain. The ends were cut back, 5 bases at V and 10 bases at J, with 9 bases in the middle. Germline V CDR1 and CDR2: SEHNR, FQNEAQ (reference sequence). The CDR3 sequence is 10 residues long. CDR3 residues: CASSGVDQYF. Written as DNA, the CDR3 is TGTGCCAGCAGCGGGGTTGACCAGTACTTC. The entire variable domain, with the rest obtained from reference TRBV7-9 and TRBJ2-7, is as follows: DTGVSQNPRHKITKRGQNVTFRCDPISEHNRLYWYRQTLGQGPEFLTYFQNEAQLEKSRLLSDRFSAERPKGSFSTLEIQRTEQGDSAMYLCASSGVDQYFGPGTRLTVT.

The rearrangement links TRBV6-5 to TRBJ2-2, with 8 positions matching TRBD2. V was clipped by 6 bases and J by 6 bases; unmatched bases: 3. The V gene's germline CDR1 is MNHEY and CDR2 SVGAGI. The CDR3 is 13 amino acids. The CDR3 here is CASSRTSPGELFF. The CDR3 DNA follows: TGTGCCAGCAGCCGGACTAGCCCCGGGGAGCTGTTTTTT.

This chain links TRBV2 with TRBJ2-3, with D perhaps assigned TRBD1 or TRBD2 (5 bases each). Per germline, CDR1 SNHLY and CDR2 FYNNEI. The CDR3 spans 14 residues. Trimming stripped 7 bases from V and 5 bases from J, with 16 bases between. CDR3 sequence reads: CASTWTGAVDTQYF. The CDR3 coding sequence is TGTGCCAGCACATGGACCGGGGCAGTAGATACGCAGTATTTT.